Shown below are 15 T cell receptor beta chains from a single sample sequenced in a study of molecular identifiers for immune sequencing clone quantification. A single record per CDR3 protein comes from TCRdb applying MiXCR to the PCR reads. Of tens of thousands of distinct CDR3 sequences in the sample, about a sixth were seen once. The sequenced sample consisted of naive CD8+ T cells from blood, with Jurkat cell RNA spiked in. Described subset: FACS-sorted CD8+CD4-CCR7+CD45RA+ naive T cells. Every receptor here comes from a human donor in good health. Some libraries in this study had Jurkat cell RNA spiked in.

In this sample, this clonotype turned up many times. The rearrangement links TRBV11-2 to TRBJ2-7; 7 bases are a match to TRBD1. J lost 0 bases, V lost 5 bases, and 7 bases had no gene match. The germline V gene has CDR1 SGHAT and CDR2 FQNNGV. CDR3 length equals 15 residues. CDR3 sequence reads: CASSSQNRGSYEQYF. The CDR3 nucleotides are TGTGCCAGCAGCAGCCAGAACAGGGGCTCCTACGAGCAGTACTTC.

This clonotype was counted ten times or more. V is TRBV4-1 and J is TRBJ2-2; D unclear. V was pared by 1 base and J by 0 bases, with 3 bases between. CDR1 is MGHRA and CDR2 is YSYEKL in the germline V gene. The CDR3 loop spans 14 amino acids. The CDR3 nucleotides are TGCGCCAGCAGCCAAGTCTCGAACACCGGGGAGCTGTTTTTT. Amino acid sequence: CASSQVSNTGELFF.

This clonotype was detected ten times or more. The V gene is TRBV18, the J gene TRBJ2-7; the D gene is possibly TRBD1 (6 bases). The ends were cut back, 4 bases at V and 1 base at J, with 8 bases in the middle. The V gene's germline CDR1 is KGHSH and CDR2 LQKENI. This CDR3 contains 13 residues. The CDR3 DNA reads as TGTGCCAGCTCACAGGGGGTGTCCTACGAGCAGTACTTC. It encodes CASSQGVSYEQYF. The entire variable domain, with the rest obtained from reference TRBV18 and TRBJ2-7, is as follows: NAGVMQNPRHLVRRRGQEARLRCSPMKGHSHVYWYRQLPEEGLKFMVYLQKENIIDESGMPKERFSAEFPKEGPSILRIQQVVRGDSAAYFCASSQGVSYEQYFGPGTRLTVT.

This clonotype was picked up many times. The chain combines TRBV3-1 with TRBJ2-5; D perhaps matches TRBD1 (5 bases). Germline CDR1 reads LGHDT; CDR2 reads YNNKEL (reference sequence). The V end lost 0 bases, the J end lost 1 base, and 21 bases lay between the germline ends. There are 19 residues in the CDR3. The CDR3 DNA follows: TGTGCCAGCAGCCAAGAAAGCAGGGTCCATAACCAAATCCAAGAGACCCAGTACTTC. As protein: CASSQESRVHNQIQETQYF.

In this sample, this clonotype turned up a few times. The V call is TRBV12-3 or TRBV12-4, the J call TRBJ2-7; D is possibly TRBD1 (6 bases). This CDR3 comprises 13 residues. V gave up 2 bases and J gave up 3 bases, with 8 bases separating them. CDR3 amino acids: CASSLYRVYEQYF. CDR3 in DNA: TGTGCCAGCAGTTTATACAGGGTCTACGAGCAGTACTTC.

This clonotype appeared many times. V usage is TRBV30 and J usage is TRBJ1-1, with a tentative D call TRBD1 (6 bases). Germline V gene lookup returns CDR1 GTSNPN and CDR2 SVGIG (reference sequence). The CDR3 consists of 13 residues. V lost 5 bases and J lost 6, with 16 bases in between. CDR3 amino acids: CAWGLGAHPEAFF. CDR3 DNA: TGTGCCTGGGGGCTGGGGGCCCACCCTGAAGCTTTCTTT.

This clonotype was seen ten or more times. The V gene is TRBV11-3, the J gene TRBJ2-5; the match to TRBD1 covers 9 bases. The CDR3 sequence is 14 residues long. The V and J ends lost 5 bases and 3 bases, in that order; junction bases with no gene match: 4. The germline V gene encodes CDR1 SGHNT and CDR2 YENEEA. CDR3 sequence reads: CASSPRTGEETQYF. CDR3 bases: TGTGCCAGCAGCCCCAGGACAGGGGAAGAGACCCAGTACTTC.

This clonotype was counted ten times or more. The rearrangement joins TRBV15 to TRBJ2-4; D remains ambiguous. The CDR3 loop spans 13 amino acids. Germline lookup yields CDR1 LNHNV and CDR2 YYDKDF (reference sequence). V was cut by 1 base and J by 7 bases, with 8 bases left in between. In nucleotides, the CDR3 is TGTGCCACCAGCAGAGTGGCGAAGAACATTCAGTACTTC. This gives the protein CATSRVAKNIQYF.

The CDR3 DNA reads TGTGCCAGTAAGGGGGACAGGGGCCGACCCGGGGAGCTGTTTTTT. This encodes CASKGDRGRPGELFF. V and J are TRBV19 and TRBJ2-2; 10 bases fit TRBD1. The CDR3 sequence is 15 residues long. Germline V gene lookup returns CDR1 LNHDA and CDR2 SQIVND (reference sequence). The V gene end was trimmed by 7 bases and the J gene end by 6 bases; junction bases not matched to a gene: 8.

This clonotype was seen ten or more times. The J gene is TRBJ2-5, the V gene TRBV7-2; 10 nucleotides agree with TRBD2. With 1 base clipped from V and 2 bases from J, the junction kept 10 bases outside the gene matches. The CDR3 is made up of 18 amino acids. The germline V gene encodes CDR1 SGHTA and CDR2 FQGNSA. The CDR3 region is CASSLVASGSRLQETQYF. In DNA form, the CDR3 reads TGTGCCAGCAGCTTAGTGGCTAGCGGGAGCCGATTACAAGAGACCCAGTACTTC.

This clonotype has a count of ten or more. Written as DNA, the CDR3 is TGTGCCAGCAGCTCAGTTGAGGGCGGAAGCTCCTACGAGCAGTACTTC. Amino acids: CASSSVEGGSSYEQYF. This rearrangement joins TRBV11-3 to TRBJ2-7, with D possibly TRBD2 on 5 matching bases. Germline loops: CDR1 SGHNT, CDR2 YENEEA. The length of the CDR3 is 16 residues. V was shortened by 4 bases and J by 0 bases, with 16 bases between the two germline ends. The full variable domain, in which reference TRBV11-3 and TRBJ2-7 provide the parts outside the CDR3, is EAGVVQSPRYKIIEKKQPVAFWCNPISGHNTLYWYLQNLGQGPELLIRYENEEAVDDSQLPKDRFSAERLKGVDSTLKIQPAELGDSAVYLCASSSVEGGSSYEQYFGPGTRLTVT.

The table lists this clonotype with many counts. The chain recombines TRBV7-8 with TRBJ2-1, with D possibly being TRBD2 (6 bases). With 6 bases removed from V and 3 bases from J, the gap between germline ends came to 24 bases. The CDR3 is made up of 18 amino acids. Germline V gene data show CDR1 as SGHVS and CDR2 as FQNEAQ. The CDR3 DNA reads as TGTGCCAGCAGACCCCTAGAATTACGCGGGAATGTCTACAATGAGCAGTTCTTC. Amino acids: CASRPLELRGNVYNEQFF.

This clonotype was seen at least ten times. The chain employs TRBV6-5 and TRBJ1-2; maybe TRBD1 (5 bases). Germline V CDR1 and CDR2: MNHEY, SVGAGI. V gave up 3 bases and J gave up 7 bases, with 12 bases separating them. The CDR3 has 13 residues. The chain's CDR3 is CASSYQGMSGYTF. The CDR3 DNA reads as TGTGCCAGCAGTTATCAGGGAATGAGTGGCTACACCTTC.

This clonotype was detected many times. The CDR3 sequence is CASRDDRGWGEQFF. In DNA form, the CDR3 reads TGTGCCAGCAGGGATGACAGGGGATGGGGTGAGCAGTTCTTC. The genes are TRBV3-1 and TRBJ2-1, with 8 bases identical to TRBD1. Germline CDR1 reads LGHDT; CDR2 reads YNNKEL (reference sequence). The J segment lost 9 bases and the V segment lost 6 bases, leaving 10 bases of the junction unmatched. This CDR3 has 14 residues.

Relative to its sample, this clonotype is medium-sized. This CDR3 is CSVERAGSGRSTDTQYF. The CDR3 bases are TGCAGCGTTGAAAGGGCTGGTAGCGGGAGGAGCACAGATACGCAGTATTTT. The rearrangement links TRBV29-1 to TRBJ2-3; TRBD2 aligns across 10 bases. This CDR3 is built from 17 residues. J gave up 0 bases and V 2 bases, and 8 bases lay outside the gene matches. Per the germline V gene, CDR1 is SQVTM and CDR2 is ANQGSEA.